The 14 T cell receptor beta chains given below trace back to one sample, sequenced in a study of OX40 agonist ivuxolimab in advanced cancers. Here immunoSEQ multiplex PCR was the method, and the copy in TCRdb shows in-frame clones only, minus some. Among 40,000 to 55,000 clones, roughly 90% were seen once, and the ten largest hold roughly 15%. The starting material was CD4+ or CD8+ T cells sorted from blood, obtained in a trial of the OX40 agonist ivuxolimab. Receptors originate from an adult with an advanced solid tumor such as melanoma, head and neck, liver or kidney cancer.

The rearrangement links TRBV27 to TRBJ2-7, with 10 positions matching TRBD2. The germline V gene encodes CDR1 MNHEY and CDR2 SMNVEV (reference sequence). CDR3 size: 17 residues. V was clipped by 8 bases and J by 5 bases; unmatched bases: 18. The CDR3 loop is CASWKALAGVNPDEQYF. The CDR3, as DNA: TGTGCCAGCTGGAAGGCGCTAGCGGGAGTCAATCCGGACGAGCAGTACTTC.

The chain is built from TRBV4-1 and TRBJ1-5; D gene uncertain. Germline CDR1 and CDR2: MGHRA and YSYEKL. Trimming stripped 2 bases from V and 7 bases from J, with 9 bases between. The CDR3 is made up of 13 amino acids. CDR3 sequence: CASSQPGFQPQHF. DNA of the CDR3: TGCGCCAGCAGCCAACCAGGATTCCAGCCCCAGCATTTT.

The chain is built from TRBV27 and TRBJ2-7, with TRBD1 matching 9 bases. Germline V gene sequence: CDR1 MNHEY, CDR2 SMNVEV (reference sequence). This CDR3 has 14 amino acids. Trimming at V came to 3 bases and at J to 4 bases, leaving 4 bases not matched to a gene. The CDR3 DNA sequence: TGTGCCAGCAGTTTTGGGACAGGGACATACGAGCAGTACTTC. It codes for CASSFGTGTYEQYF.

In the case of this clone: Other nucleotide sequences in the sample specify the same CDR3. CDR3 protein: CASSIVAYNEQFF. The CDR3 DNA reads TGTGCCAGTAGTATAGTAGCCTACAATGAGCAGTTCTTC. V gene TRBV19 combines with J gene TRBJ2-1; D gene unclear. Germline CDR1 and CDR2: LNHDA and SQIVND (reference sequence). V dropped 1 base and J dropped 2 bases, with 3 bases sitting between them. This CDR3 contains 13 residues.

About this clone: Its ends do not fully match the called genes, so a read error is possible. CDR3 sequence: CSVKGLAGVTPADF. The CDR3 coding sequence is TGCAGCGTTAAGGGACTAGCGGGAGTCACTCCGGCGGATTTT. V and J are TRBV29-1 and TRBJ2-3, with 14 bases lining up with TRBD2. Per the germline V gene, CDR1 is SQVTM and CDR2 is ANQGSEA. This CDR3 contains 14 residues.

CDR3 sequence: CASTIHLVADEQYF. DNA of the CDR3: TGTGCCAGTACCATACATCTTGTGGCGGACGAGCAGTACTTC. The chain is built from TRBV19 and TRBJ2-7; no definite D call. Germline loops: CDR1 LNHDA, CDR2 SQIVND (reference sequence). V lost 7 bases and J lost 5, with 18 bases in between. CDR3 length: 14 amino acids.

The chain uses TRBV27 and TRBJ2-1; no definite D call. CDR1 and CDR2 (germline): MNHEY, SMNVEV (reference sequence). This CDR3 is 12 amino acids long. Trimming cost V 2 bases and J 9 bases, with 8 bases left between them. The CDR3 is CASSLLPGEQFF. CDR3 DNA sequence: TGTGCCAGCAGTTTACTGCCAGGTGAGCAGTTCTTC.

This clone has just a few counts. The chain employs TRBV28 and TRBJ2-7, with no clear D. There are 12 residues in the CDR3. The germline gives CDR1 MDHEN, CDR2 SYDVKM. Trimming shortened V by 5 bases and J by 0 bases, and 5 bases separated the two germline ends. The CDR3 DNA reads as TGTGCCAGCAGTCCGAACTCCTACGAGCAGTACTTC. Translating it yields CASSPNSYEQYF.

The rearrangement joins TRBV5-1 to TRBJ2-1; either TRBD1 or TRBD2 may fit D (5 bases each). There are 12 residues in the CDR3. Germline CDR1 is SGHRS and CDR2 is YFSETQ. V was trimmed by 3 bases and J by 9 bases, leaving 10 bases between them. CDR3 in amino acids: CASSWGSGEQFF. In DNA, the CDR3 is TGCGCCAGCAGCTGGGGCAGCGGTGAGCAGTTCTTC.

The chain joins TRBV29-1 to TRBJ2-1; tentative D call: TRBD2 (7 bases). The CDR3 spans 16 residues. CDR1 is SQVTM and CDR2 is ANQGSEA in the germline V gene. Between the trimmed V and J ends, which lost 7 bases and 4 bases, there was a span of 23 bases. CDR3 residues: CSGAGGEGGFYNEQFF. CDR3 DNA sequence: TGCAGCGGTGCTGGGGGAGAGGGGGGGTTTTACAATGAGCAGTTCTTC.

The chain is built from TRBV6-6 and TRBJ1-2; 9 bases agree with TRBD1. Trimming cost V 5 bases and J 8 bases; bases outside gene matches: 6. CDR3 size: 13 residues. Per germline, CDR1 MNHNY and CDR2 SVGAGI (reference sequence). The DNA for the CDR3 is TGTGCCAGCAGTCCCCGGGACAGGGACGGCTACACCTTC. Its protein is CASSPRDRDGYTF.

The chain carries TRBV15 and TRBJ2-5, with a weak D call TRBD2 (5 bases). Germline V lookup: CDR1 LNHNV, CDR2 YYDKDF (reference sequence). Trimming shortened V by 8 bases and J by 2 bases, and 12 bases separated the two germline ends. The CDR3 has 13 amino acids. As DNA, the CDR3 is TGTGCCACCGGGAGCATCTTACAAGAGACCCAGTACTTC. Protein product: CATGSILQETQYF.

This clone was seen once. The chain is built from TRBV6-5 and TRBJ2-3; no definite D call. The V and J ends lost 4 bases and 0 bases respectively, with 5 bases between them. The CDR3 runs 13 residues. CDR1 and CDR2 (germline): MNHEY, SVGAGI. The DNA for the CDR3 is TGTGCCAGCAGTTTAGACAGCACAGATACGCAGTATTTT. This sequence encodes CASSLDSTDTQYF.

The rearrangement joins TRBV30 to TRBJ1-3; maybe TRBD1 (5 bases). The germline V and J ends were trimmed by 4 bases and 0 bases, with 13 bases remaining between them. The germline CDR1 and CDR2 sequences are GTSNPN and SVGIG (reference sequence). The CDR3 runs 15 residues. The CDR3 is CAWKWGLSSGNTIYF. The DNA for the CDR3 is TGTGCCTGGAAGTGGGGGTTAAGCTCTGGAAACACCATATATTTT.